This T cell receptor (beta chain) was identified in a study of neurological immune-mediated disorders. This clonotype appeared many times. TCRdb recomputed calls from the 5' RACE reads with MiXCR, one row per CDR3 protein. The sample yields tens of thousands of distinct CDR3 sequences, about 5.2% seen once. This TCR came from a woman in her 30s with multiple sclerosis. Sequenced sample: PBMCs.

This CDR3 is CSALDEYQETQYF. The CDR3 nucleotides are TGCAGTGCCTTAGACGAGTACCAAGAGACCCAGTACTTC. The chain joins TRBV20-1 to TRBJ2-5; no reliable D call. The V gene's germline CDR1 is DFQATT and CDR2 SNEGSKA (reference sequence). Trimming shortened V by 6 bases and J by 0 bases, and 11 bases separated the two germline ends. The CDR3 totals 13 residues.